The 14 T cell receptor beta chains listed next were all sequenced from one sample in a study of cytomegalovirus exposure and HLA in healthy donors. PCR amplification relied on 60 Vbeta primers (plus 13 Jbeta primers). Some clones are missing from TCRdb's copy, which holds only in-frame ones; the method was immunoSEQ multiplex PCR. The sample yields approximately 190,000 clones, around four fifths seen once. Sequenced material: PBMCs. These receptors were collected from a man aged 35-49 years in good health and CMV-seropositive.

This sequence joins TRBV4-2 and TRBJ2-2; maybe TRBD2 (5 bases). Germline CDR1 LGHNA, CDR2 YNFKEQ. The germline V and J ends were trimmed by 7 bases and 5 bases, with 26 bases remaining between them. The length of the CDR3 is 18 residues. For the CDR3, the DNA is TGTGCCAGCACCCATAAACTTGGGGTGGGGAGAGGGACCGGGGAGCTGTTTTTT. Its translation is CASTHKLGVGRGTGELFF.

This clone was counted a few times. The chain is built from TRBV5-1 and TRBJ2-7, with 8 bases identical to TRBD2. Germline V gene data show CDR1 as SGHRS and CDR2 as YFSETQ. With 2 bases clipped from V and 2 bases from J, the junction kept 3 bases outside the gene matches. CDR3 length: 14 amino acids. The CDR3 is CASSLAGETYEQYF. CDR3 DNA: TGCGCCAGCAGCTTAGCGGGAGAAACCTACGAGCAGTACTTC.

The chain combines TRBV2 with TRBJ2-3; perhaps TRBD2 as D (7 bases). CDR1 is SNHLY and CDR2 is FYNNEI in the germline V gene. The CDR3 has 13 amino acids. Trimming removed 6 bases at V and 4 bases at J, with 11 bases between. The CDR3 nucleotides read TGTGCCAGCAGGGGGGAGGGGGCAGATACGCAGTATTTT. It encodes CASRGEGADTQYF.

J is TRBJ2-5 and V is TRBV5-1, with D possibly TRBD2 on 5 matching bases. Trimming shortened V by 4 bases and J by 0 bases, and 7 bases separated the two germline ends. Germline CDR1 reads SGHRS; CDR2 reads YFSETQ. The CDR3 loop spans 13 amino acids. The CDR3 reads CASSDGNQETQYF. The CDR3 DNA is TGCGCCAGCAGCGACGGGAACCAAGAGACCCAGTACTTC.

The chain joins TRBV6-5 to TRBJ2-7; 12 bases line up with TRBD2. The CDR3 length is 15 residues. Trimming took 5 bases from V and 3 from J; bases not matched to a gene: 5. Germline-derived CDR1 and CDR2 are MNHEY and SVGAGI. This chain's CDR3 is CASSPGLAGIYEQYF. DNA of the CDR3: TGTGCCAGCAGTCCCGGACTAGCGGGAATCTACGAGCAGTACTTC.

This chain links TRBV6-4 with TRBJ2-2, with D perhaps TRBD2 (6 bases). With 7 bases removed from V and 6 bases from J, the gap between germline ends came to 15 bases. This CDR3 is 14 amino acids long. Per germline, CDR1 MRHNA and CDR2 SNTAGT. In DNA, the CDR3 is TGTGCCAGCACGGAGGGGCCGTACGCCGGGGAGCTGTTTTTT. It codes for CASTEGPYAGELFF.

The chain links TRBV6-5 to TRBJ1-3, with 7 bases aligning to TRBD1. From germline, CDR1 is MNHEY and CDR2 SVGAGI. V lost 6 bases to trimming and J lost 0 bases; unmatched junction nucleotides: 5. This CDR3 contains 15 residues. CDR3 region: CASRTTGSSGNTIYF. The DNA for the CDR3 is TGTGCCAGCAGAACGACAGGGAGCTCTGGAAACACCATATATTTT.

This clone was recorded once. This chain connects TRBV5-1 to TRBJ2-1; 10 nucleotides line up with TRBD2. The V gene end was trimmed by 1 base and the J gene end by 5 bases; junction bases not matched to a gene: 3. The CDR3 has 15 residues. CDR1 is SGHRS and CDR2 is YFSETQ in the germline V gene. The chain's CDR3 is CASSLSTSGNNEQFF. CDR3 DNA sequence: TGCGCCAGCAGCTTGTCTACTAGCGGGAACAATGAGCAGTTCTTC. Filled out from reference TRBV5-1 and TRBJ2-1, the complete variable domain reads KAGVTQTPRYLIKTRGQQVTLSCSPISGHRSVSWYQQTPGQGLQFLFEYFSETQRNKGNFPGRFSGRQFSNSRSEMNVSTLELGDSALYLCASSLSTSGNNEQFFGPGTRLTVL.

This chain uses TRBV7-6 with TRBJ2-2; 11 positions agree with TRBD2. Germline CDR1 is SGHVS and CDR2 is FNYEAQ. The trim removed 5 bases at V and 3 bases at J, leaving 5 bases unmatched. The CDR3 totals 16 residues. The CDR3 region is CASSATSGSYTGELFF. The CDR3 DNA follows: TGTGCCAGCAGCGCCACTAGCGGGAGCTACACCGGGGAGCTGTTTTTT.

CDR3 sequence: CASSAVRGLGNTEAFF. Here the CDR3 DNA reads TGTGCCAGCAGCGCGGTCCGGGGATTGGGGAACACTGAAGCTTTCTTT. This chain connects TRBV11-2 to TRBJ1-1, with D uncertain. Deletions cut 5 bases from V and 1 base from J, with 17 bases between. This CDR3 is built from 16 residues. CDR1 and CDR2 (germline): SGHAT, FQNNGV.

The V and J genes are TRBV19 and TRBJ2-2; D might be TRBD1 (6 bases). CDR1 and CDR2 from the germline V gene are LNHDA and SQIVND (reference sequence). The V gene lost 3 bases and the J gene lost 4 bases, with 18 bases spanning the gap. This CDR3 contains 17 residues. The CDR3 bases are TGTGCCAGTAGTATTGCTGGGACACTCAAGACCACCGGGGAGCTGTTTTTT. This codes for CASSIAGTLKTTGELFF.

This chain connects TRBV9 to TRBJ2-7, with 11 bases that match TRBD1. The V gene end was trimmed by 0 bases and the J gene end by 6 bases; junction bases not matched to a gene: 2. The CDR3 consists of 14 residues. Germline V CDR1 and CDR2: SGDLS, YYNGEE. CDR3 DNA: TGTGCCAGCAGCGTAGGGGGGACAGGGGGCGAGCAGTACTTC. It specifies CASSVGGTGGEQYF.

This chain links TRBV7-3 with TRBJ2-1, with 11 bases identical to TRBD2. Germline lookup yields CDR1 SGHTA and CDR2 FQGTGA. This CDR3 contains 15 residues. Trimming cost V 5 bases and J 5 bases; bases outside gene matches: 5. The chain's CDR3 is CASSGGTSGNNEQFF. The CDR3 bases are TGTGCCAGCAGCGGAGGGACTAGCGGCAACAATGAGCAGTTCTTC.

CDR3 loop: CSVALSGHRTDTQYF. CDR3 DNA: TGCAGCGTAGCCTTAAGCGGTCACCGCACAGATACGCAGTATTTT. The chain is built from TRBV29-1 and TRBJ2-3; perhaps TRBD2 as D (5 bases). Germline assignment: CDR1 SQVTM and CDR2 ANQGSEA. V lost 6 bases and J 1 base, leaving 17 bases between the germline ends. This CDR3 is 15 amino acids long.